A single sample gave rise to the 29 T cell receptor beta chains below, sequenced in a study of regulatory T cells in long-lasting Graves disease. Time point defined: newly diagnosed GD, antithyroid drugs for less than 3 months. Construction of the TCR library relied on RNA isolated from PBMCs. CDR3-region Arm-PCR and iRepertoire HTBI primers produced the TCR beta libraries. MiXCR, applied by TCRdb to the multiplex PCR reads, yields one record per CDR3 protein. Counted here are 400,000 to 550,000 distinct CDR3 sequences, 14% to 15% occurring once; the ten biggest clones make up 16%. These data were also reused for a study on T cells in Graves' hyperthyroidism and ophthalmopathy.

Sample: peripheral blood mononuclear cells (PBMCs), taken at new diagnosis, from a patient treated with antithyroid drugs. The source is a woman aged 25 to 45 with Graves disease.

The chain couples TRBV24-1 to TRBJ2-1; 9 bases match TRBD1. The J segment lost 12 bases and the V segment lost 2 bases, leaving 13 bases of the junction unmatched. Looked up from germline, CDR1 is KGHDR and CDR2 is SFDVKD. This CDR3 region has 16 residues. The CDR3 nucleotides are TGTGCCACCAGTGATTCTGGGACAGGGTTCGACACGACGCAGTTCTTC. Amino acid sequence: CATSDSGTGFDTTQFF.

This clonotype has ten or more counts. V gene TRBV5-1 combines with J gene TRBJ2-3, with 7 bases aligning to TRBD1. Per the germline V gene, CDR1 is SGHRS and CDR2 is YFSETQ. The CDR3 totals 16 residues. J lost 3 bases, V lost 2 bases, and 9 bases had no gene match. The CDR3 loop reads CASSLNTGVQTDTQYF. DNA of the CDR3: TGCGCCAGCAGCTTAAACACAGGGGTCCAGACAGATACGCAGTATTTT.

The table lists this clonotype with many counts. The CDR3 here is CASSDSGSGYEQYF. The CDR3 DNA sequence: TGTGCCAGCAGCGATAGCGGGAGTGGCTACGAGCAGTACTTC. This chain uses TRBV9 with TRBJ2-7, with 9 bases aligning to TRBD2. Looked up from germline, CDR1 is SGDLS and CDR2 is YYNGEE. The CDR3 has 14 amino acids. The V segment lost 3 bases and the J segment 3 bases; nucleotides outside the gene matches: 4.

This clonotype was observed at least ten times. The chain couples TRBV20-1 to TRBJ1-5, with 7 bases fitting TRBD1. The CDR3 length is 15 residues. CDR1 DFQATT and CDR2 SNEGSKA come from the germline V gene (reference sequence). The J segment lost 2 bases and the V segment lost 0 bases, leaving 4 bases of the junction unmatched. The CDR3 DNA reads TGCAGTGCTAGAGATCAAGACAGGGGCAATCAGCCCCAGCATTTT. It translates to CSARDQDRGNQPQHF.

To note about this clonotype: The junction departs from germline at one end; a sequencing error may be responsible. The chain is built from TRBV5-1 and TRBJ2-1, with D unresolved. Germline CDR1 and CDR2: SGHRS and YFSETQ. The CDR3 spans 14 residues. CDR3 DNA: TGTGCCAGCAGCCTGGGCCGGTTCGACAATGAGCAGTTCTTC. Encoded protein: CASSLGRFDNEQFF.

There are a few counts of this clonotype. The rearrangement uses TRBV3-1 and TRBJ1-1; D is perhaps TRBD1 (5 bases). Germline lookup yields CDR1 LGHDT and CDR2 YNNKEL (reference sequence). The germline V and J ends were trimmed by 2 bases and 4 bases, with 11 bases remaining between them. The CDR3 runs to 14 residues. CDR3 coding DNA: TGTGCCAGCAGCCAATCGGTCGGGGGCACTGAAGCTTTCTTT. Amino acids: CASSQSVGGTEAFF.

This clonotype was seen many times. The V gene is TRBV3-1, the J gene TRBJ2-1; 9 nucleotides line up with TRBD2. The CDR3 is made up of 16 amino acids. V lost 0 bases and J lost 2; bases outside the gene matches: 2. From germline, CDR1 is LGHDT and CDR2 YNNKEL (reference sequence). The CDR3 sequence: CASSQDVAGAYNEQFF. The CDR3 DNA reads TGTGCCAGCAGCCAAGATGTAGCGGGAGCCTACAATGAGCAGTTCTTC.

The CDR3 region is CATERAYNEQFF. As DNA, the CDR3 is TGTGCCACCGAGCGGGCCTACAATGAGCAGTTCTTC. The gene calls are TRBV6-1 and TRBJ2-1; perhaps TRBD2 as D (6 bases). CDR1 is MNHNS, CDR2 SASEGT, per germline. The CDR3 runs 12 residues. V was clipped by 10 bases and J by 2 bases, with 9 bases between them.

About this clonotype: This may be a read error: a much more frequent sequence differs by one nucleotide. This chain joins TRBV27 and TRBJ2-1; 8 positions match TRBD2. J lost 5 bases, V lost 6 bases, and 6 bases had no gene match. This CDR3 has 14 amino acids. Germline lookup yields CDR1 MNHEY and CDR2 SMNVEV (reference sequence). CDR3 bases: TGTGCCAGCAGACCCGGGACTAGAAACAATGAGCAGTTCTTC. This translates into CASRPGTRNNEQFF.

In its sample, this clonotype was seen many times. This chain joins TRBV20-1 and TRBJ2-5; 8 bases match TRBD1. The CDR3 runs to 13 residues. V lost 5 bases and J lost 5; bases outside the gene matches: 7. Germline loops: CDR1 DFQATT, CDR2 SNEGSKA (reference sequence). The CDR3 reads CSAPGTGSETQYF. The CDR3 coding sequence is TGCAGTGCTCCCGGGACAGGATCTGAGACCCAGTACTTC.

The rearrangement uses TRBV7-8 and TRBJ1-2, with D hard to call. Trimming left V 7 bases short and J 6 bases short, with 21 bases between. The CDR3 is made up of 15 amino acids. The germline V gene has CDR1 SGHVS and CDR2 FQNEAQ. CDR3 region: CASTPRVGWEDGYTF. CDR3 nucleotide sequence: TGTGCCAGCACCCCCCGGGTAGGATGGGAGGATGGCTACACCTTC.

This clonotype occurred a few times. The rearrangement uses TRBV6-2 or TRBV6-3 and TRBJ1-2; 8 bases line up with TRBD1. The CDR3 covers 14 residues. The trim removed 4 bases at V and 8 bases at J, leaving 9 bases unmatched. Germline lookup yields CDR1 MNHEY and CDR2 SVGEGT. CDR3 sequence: CASSWQTGQGGYTF. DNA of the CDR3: TGTGCCAGCAGTTGGCAGACCGGACAGGGAGGCTACACCTTC.

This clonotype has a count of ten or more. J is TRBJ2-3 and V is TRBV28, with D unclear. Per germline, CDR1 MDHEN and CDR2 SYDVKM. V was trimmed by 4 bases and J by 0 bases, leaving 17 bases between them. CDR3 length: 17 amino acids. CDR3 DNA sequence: TGTGCCAGCAGTTCCCTTGGATTAGCCGAGAGCACAGATACGCAGTATTTT. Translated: CASSSLGLAESTDTQYF.

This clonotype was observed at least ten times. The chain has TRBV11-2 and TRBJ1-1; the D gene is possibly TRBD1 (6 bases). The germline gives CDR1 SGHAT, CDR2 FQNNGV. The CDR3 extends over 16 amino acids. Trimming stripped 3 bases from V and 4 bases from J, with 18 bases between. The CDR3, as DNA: TGTGCCAGCAGCTTTAGAGACACAGGGAGGGCCACTGAAGCTTTCTTT. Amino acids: CASSFRDTGRATEAFF.

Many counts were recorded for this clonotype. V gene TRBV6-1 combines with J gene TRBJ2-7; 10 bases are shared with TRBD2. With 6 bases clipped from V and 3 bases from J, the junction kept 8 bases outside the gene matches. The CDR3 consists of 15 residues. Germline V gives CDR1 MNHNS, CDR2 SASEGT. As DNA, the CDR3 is TGTGCCAGCAGACACGAGCGGGAGGGCAGCTACGAGCAGTACTTC. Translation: CASRHEREGSYEQYF.

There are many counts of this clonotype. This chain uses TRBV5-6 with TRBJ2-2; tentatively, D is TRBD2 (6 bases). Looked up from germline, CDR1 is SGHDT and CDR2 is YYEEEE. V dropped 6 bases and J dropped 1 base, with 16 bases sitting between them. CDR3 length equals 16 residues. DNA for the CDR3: TGTGCCAGCAACCCCATTGGGGGGAAGAACACCGGGGAGCTGTTTTTT. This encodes CASNPIGGKNTGELFF.

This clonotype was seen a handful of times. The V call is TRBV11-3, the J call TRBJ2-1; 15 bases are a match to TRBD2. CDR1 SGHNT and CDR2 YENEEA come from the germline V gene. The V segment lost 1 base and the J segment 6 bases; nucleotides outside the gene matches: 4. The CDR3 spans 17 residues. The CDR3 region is CASSLGGTSGRFNEQFF. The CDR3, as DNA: TGTGCCAGCAGCTTAGGGGGGACTAGCGGGAGGTTCAATGAGCAGTTCTTC.

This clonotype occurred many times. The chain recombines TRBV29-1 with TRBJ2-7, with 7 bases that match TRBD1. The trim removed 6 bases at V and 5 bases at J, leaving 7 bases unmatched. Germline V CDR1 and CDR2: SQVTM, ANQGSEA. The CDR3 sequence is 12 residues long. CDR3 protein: CSVQTGIDEQYF. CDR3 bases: TGCAGCGTACAGACAGGGATCGACGAGCAGTACTTC.

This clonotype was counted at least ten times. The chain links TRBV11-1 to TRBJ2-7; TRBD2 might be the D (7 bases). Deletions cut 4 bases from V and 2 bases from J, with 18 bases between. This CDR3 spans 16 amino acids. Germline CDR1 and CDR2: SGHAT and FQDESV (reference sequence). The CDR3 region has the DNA TGTGCCAGCAGCTCTACCGCGGGGGCGGCCGCCTACGAGCAGTACTTC. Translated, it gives CASSSTAGAAAYEQYF.

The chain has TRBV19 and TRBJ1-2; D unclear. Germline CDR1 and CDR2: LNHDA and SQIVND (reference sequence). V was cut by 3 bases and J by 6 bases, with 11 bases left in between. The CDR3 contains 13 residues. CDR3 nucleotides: TGTGCCAGTAGTATTTTTCTATACAATGGCTACACCTTC. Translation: CASSIFLYNGYTF.

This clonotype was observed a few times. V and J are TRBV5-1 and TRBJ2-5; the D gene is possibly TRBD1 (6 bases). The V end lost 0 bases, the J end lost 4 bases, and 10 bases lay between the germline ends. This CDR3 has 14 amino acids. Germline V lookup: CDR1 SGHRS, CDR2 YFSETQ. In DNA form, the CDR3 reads TGCGCCAGCAGCTTGGAAGGGGGTACAGAGACCCAGTACTTC. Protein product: CASSLEGGTETQYF.

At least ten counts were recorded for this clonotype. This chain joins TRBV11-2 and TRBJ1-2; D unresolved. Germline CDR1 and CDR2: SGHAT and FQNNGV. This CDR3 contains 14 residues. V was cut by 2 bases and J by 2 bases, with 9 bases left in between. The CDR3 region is CASSLTDRNYGYTF. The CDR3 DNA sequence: TGTGCCAGCAGCTTAACAGATCGAAACTATGGCTACACCTTC.

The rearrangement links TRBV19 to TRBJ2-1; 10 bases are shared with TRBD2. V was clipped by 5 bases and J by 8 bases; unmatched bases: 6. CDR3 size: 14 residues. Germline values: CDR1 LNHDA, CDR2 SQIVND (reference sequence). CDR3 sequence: CASSLAGGPHEQFF. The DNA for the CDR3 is TGTGCCAGTAGTTTAGCGGGAGGCCCCCATGAGCAGTTCTTC.

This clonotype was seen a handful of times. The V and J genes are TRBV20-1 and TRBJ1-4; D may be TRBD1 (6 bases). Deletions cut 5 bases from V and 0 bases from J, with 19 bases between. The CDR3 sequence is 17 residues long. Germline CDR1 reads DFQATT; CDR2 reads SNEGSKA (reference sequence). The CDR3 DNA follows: TGCAGTGCTTTTATACAGGGTCTCGATACAACTAATGAAAAACTGTTTTTT. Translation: CSAFIQGLDTTNEKLFF.

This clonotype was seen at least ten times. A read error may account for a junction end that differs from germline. Written as DNA, the CDR3 is TGTGCCAGCAGCCAGGGACCCACGCACCGTCTATTC. It codes for CASSQGPTHRLF. This chain connects TRBV13 to TRBJ2-5; D tentatively fits TRBD1 or TRBD2 (5 bases each). CDR3 length equals 12 residues. In germline, CDR1 is PRHDT, CDR2 FYEKMQ (reference sequence).

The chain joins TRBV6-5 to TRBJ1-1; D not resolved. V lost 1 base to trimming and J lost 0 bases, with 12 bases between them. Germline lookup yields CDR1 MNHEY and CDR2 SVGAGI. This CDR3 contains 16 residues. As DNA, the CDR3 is TGTGCCAGCAGTTACTTGATACTTACTTTGAACACTGAAGCTTTCTTT. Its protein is CASSYLILTLNTEAFF.

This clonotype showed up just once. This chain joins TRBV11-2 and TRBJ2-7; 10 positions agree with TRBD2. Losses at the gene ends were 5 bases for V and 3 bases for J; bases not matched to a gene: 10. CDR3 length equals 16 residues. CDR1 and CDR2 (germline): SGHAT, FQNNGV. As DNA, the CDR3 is TGTGCCAGCAGCCAGGTAGCGGGAGGAGCCCTCTACGAGCAGTACTTC. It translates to CASSQVAGGALYEQYF. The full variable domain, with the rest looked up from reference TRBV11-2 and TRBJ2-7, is EAGVAQSPRYKIIEKRQSVAFWCNPISGHATLYWYQQILGQGPKLLIQFQNNGVVDDSQLPKDRFSAERLKGVDSTLKIQPAKLEDSAVYLCASSQVAGGALYEQYFGPGTRLTVT.

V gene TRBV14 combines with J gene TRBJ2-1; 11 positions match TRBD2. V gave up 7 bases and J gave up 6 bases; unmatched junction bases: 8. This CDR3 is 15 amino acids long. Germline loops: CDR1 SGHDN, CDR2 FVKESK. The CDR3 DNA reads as TGTGCCAGCACCCCCCCACTAGCGGGAGCCAATGAGCAGTTCTTC. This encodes CASTPPLAGANEQFF.

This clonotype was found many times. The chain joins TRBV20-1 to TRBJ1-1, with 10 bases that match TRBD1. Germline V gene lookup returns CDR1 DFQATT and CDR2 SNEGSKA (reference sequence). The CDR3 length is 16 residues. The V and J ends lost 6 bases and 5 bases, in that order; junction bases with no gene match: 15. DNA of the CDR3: TGCAGTGCGAGGGACAGGGGCGCCGGTGTTGTGACTGAAGCTTTCTTT. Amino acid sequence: CSARDRGAGVVTEAFF.